This TCR beta chain was found in a study of blood T cell repertoires in COVID-19. Study at large: Sites in the United States, Italy and Spain provided acute and convalescent COVID-19 samples. T cells, B-cell-depleted T cells, or PBMCs supplied cDNA or gDNA.

Original analysis: Scientists estimated how many nucleated cells there were by amplifying reference gene primers. The data were produced by immunoSEQ multiplex PCR, yet TCRdb's version contains in-frame clones alone and is incomplete. V and J calls and clone size come straight from that table; D and trimming were deduced from the DNA. The sample gives tens of thousands of clones, less than 80% of which show up once; around 20% is in the top ten. The CDR3 is 15 residues long. After removal of 4 bases from V and 6 bases from J, the junction contained 8 bases not matched to a gene. CDR1 and CDR2 from the germline V gene are SEHNR and FQNEAQ (reference sequence). This clone was seen just once.

The clonotype originates from a boy aged 2 to 10 with active or convalescent COVID-19. Sequencing was done on a sample of peripheral blood. The rearrangement links TRBV7-9 to TRBJ2-2; 7 bases line up with TRBD1. The CDR3 DNA follows: TGTGCCAGCAGCTCCTACAGGGGAGTGGCCGGGGAGCTGTTTTTT. Protein product: CASSSYRGVAGELFF.